Listed here are 10 T cell receptor beta chains from one sample, sequenced in a study of T cell responses to AZD1222 COVID-19 vaccine. Profiled with immunoSEQ multiplex PCR; TCRdb holds only in-frame clones, not every one. Seen here are roughly 160,000 clones, around 90% observed once, and the top ten hold roughly 1.6%. Specimen: peripheral blood, collected on day 0 of AZD1222 vaccination. The receptor set was obtained from an adult in good health.

The chain has TRBV5-8 and TRBJ2-7; 8 positions agree with TRBD2. The V and J ends lost 1 base and 2 bases, in that order; junction bases with no gene match: 8. This CDR3 region has 16 residues. CDR1 and CDR2 (germline): SGHTS, YDEGEE. The CDR3, as DNA: TGTGCCAGCAGCTTGCGGGGGGGCTCTGCTACCTACGAGCAGTACTTC. It encodes CASSLRGGSATYEQYF.

This clone turned up a few times. The rearrangement joins TRBV10-3 to TRBJ2-1, with 10 bases identical to TRBD1. Looked up from germline, CDR1 is ENHRY and CDR2 is SYGVKD. The trim removed 3 bases at V and 9 bases at J, leaving 8 bases unmatched. The CDR3 is 15 amino acids. CDR3 loop: CAISDSGQGSVEQFF. The CDR3 nucleotides read TGTGCCATCAGTGACTCGGGACAGGGGTCGGTTGAGCAGTTCTTC.

V and J are TRBV4-1 and TRBJ2-7; TRBD1 matches at 7 bases. The V and J ends lost 4 bases and 0 bases, in that order; junction bases with no gene match: 6. Per germline, CDR1 MGHRA and CDR2 YSYEKL. The CDR3 is 15 amino acids. The CDR3 DNA is TGCGCCAGCAGCCTAAGGGACAGTACCTCCTACGAGCAGTACTTC. It specifies CASSLRDSTSYEQYF.

Only one count was recorded for this clone. The chain joins TRBV6-5 to TRBJ1-2; TRBD1 aligns across 8 bases. CDR3 length: 14 amino acids. Germline CDR1 MNHEY, CDR2 SVGAGI. The junction had 2 bases not matched to a gene; V was cut back by 4 bases and J by 1 base. CDR3 in amino acids: CASSSGGFNYGYTF. CDR3 nucleotide sequence: TGTGCCAGCAGTTCAGGGGGCTTTAACTATGGCTACACCTTC.

V is TRBV4-1 and J is TRBJ1-4; no definite D call. The V gene lost 6 bases and the J gene lost 0 bases, with 17 bases spanning the gap. This CDR3 comprises 17 residues. The V gene's germline CDR1 is MGHRA and CDR2 YSYEKL. The CDR3 loop is CASSPLPPPTTNEKLFF. For the CDR3, the DNA is TGCGCCAGCAGTCCTCTCCCTCCCCCGACAACTAATGAAAAACTGTTTTTT.

The V and J genes are TRBV6-4 and TRBJ2-3, with 7 bases identical to TRBD1. Germline CDR1 and CDR2: MRHNA and SNTAGT. Germline trimming cut 3 bases from V and 2 bases from J; bases unmatched to any gene: 5. CDR3 length: 15 amino acids. CDR3 loop: CASSDTGENTDTQYF. In DNA form, the CDR3 reads TGTGCCAGCAGTGATACAGGGGAAAACACAGATACGCAGTATTTT.

This sequence joins TRBV12-5 and TRBJ1-1; no definite D call. V lost 5 bases and J lost 1, with 8 bases in between. Germline V gene data show CDR1 as LGHNT and CDR2 as FRNRAP. CDR3 length equals 13 residues. CDR3 amino acids: CASGIHTNTEAFF. The DNA for the CDR3 is TGTGCTAGTGGTATACACACGAACACTGAAGCTTTCTTT.

The chain links TRBV23-1 to TRBJ1-3, with unresolved D. TRBV23-1 is an ORF, and what it does is uncertain. V was clipped by 0 bases and J by 3 bases, with 9 bases between them. The CDR3 has 15 residues. The CDR3 nucleotides read TGCGCCAGCAGTCAATCTGTAGGAAATGGAAACACCATATATTTT. This translates into CASSQSVGNGNTIYF.

The chain uses TRBV4-2 and TRBJ1-1; D is undetermined. Germline V gene sequence: CDR1 LGHNA, CDR2 YNFKEQ. The germline V and J ends were trimmed by 3 bases and 0 bases, with 11 bases remaining between them. The CDR3 consists of 15 residues. The CDR3 loop is CASSQGGRLNTEAFF. The CDR3 DNA sequence: TGTGCCAGCAGCCAGGGTGGACGGTTGAACACTGAAGCTTTCTTT.

The chain carries TRBV11-3 and TRBJ2-2; the D is unclear. Germline CDR1 SGHNT, CDR2 YENEEA. The CDR3 is 14 residues long. V was shortened by 1 base and J by 4 bases, with 7 bases between the two germline ends. CDR3 sequence reads: CASSLGLGTGELFF. CDR3 in DNA: TGTGCCAGCAGCTTAGGTTTAGGCACCGGGGAGCTGTTTTTT.